The 14 T cell receptor beta chains below all came from one sample that was sequenced in a study of T cells in Graves' hyperthyroidism and ophthalmopathy. Amplification of TCR beta CDR3 regions was performed using RNA transcripts as template. TCR CDR3 regions were first amplified by RT-PCR with HTBI primers. TCRdb redid the calling of the multiplex PCR reads with MiXCR, one entry per CDR3 protein. The sample records about 500,000 distinct CDR3 sequences, over 35% being singletons. Sequencing used peripheral blood or thyroid tissue (not recorded which). The receptors were gathered from an adult woman with Graves' disease, either hyperthyroidism or ophthalmopathy (not recorded which).

This clonotype was seen ten or more times. The chain has TRBV6-5 and TRBJ1-1, with TRBD1 matching 8 bases. V lost 4 bases, J lost 0 bases, and 7 bases stayed unmatched. The CDR3 totals 16 residues. Germline CDR1 reads MNHEY; CDR2 reads SVGAGI. CDR3 coding DNA: TGTGCCAGCAGTTCTCGGACAGGGACGATGAACACTGAAGCTTTCTTT. It is translated as CASSSRTGTMNTEAFF.

V gene TRBV29-1 combines with J gene TRBJ2-5, with D possibly being TRBD2 (5 bases). Trimming removed 6 bases from V and 3 bases from J, with 11 bases in between. This CDR3 spans 12 amino acids. Germline V gene data show CDR1 as SQVTM and CDR2 as ANQGSEA. The CDR3 reads CSVSLAKETQYF. The DNA of the CDR3 is TGCAGCGTAAGCCTAGCAAAAGAGACCCAGTACTTC.

This clonotype was seen repeatedly, ten times or more. J is TRBJ1-6 and V is TRBV2; the match to TRBD1 covers 7 bases. J gave up 7 bases and V 4 bases, and 7 bases lay outside the gene matches. Per germline, CDR1 SNHLY and CDR2 FYNNEI. The CDR3 covers 15 residues. For the CDR3, the DNA is TGTGCCAGCAGTGCCGACAGGGTGAGGAATTCACCCCTCCACTTT. Its protein product is CASSADRVRNSPLHF.

This clonotype was observed once. V and J are TRBV7-2 and TRBJ2-7; 14 nucleotides match TRBD2. Germline V gene data show CDR1 as SGHTA and CDR2 as FQGNSA. V dropped 5 bases and J dropped 6; count of bases not matched to a gene: 6. The CDR3 is 15 amino acids. CDR3 DNA sequence: TGTGCCAGCAGCCCAGGACTAGCGGGAGGTAGCGAGCAGTACTTC. Its translation is CASSPGLAGGSEQYF. The full variable domain, in which reference TRBV7-2 and TRBJ2-7 provide the parts outside the CDR3, is GAGVSQSPSNKVTEKGKDVELRCDPISGHTALYWYRQSLGQGLEFLIYFQGNSAPDKSGLPSDRFSAERTGGSVSTLTIQRTQQEDSAVYLCASSPGLAGGSEQYFGPGTRLTVT.

This clonotype was found once. The junction shows a germline mismatch at one end, possibly a read error. The CDR3 region is CASSLMPEAEAF. DNA of the CDR3: TGTGCCAGCAGCTTGATGCCGGAGGCTGAAGCTTTC. The rearrangement joins TRBV5-6 to TRBJ2-6, with D possibly TRBD2 on 5 matching bases. Germline CDR1 and CDR2: SGHDT and YYEEEE. This CDR3 region has 12 residues.

This clonotype was found a few times. The germline gene is not matched at one end of the junction; a read error may be the cause. The chain employs TRBV6-2 or TRBV6-3 and TRBJ1-1; no clear D gene. The V gene's germline CDR1 is MNHEY and CDR2 SVGEGT. The CDR3 loop spans 13 amino acids. The CDR3 DNA is TGTGCCAGCAGAACTCAGGAGAACACTGGAGCTTTCTTT. Protein sequence: CASRTQENTGAFF.

There are many counts of this clonotype. The chain is built from TRBV2 and TRBJ2-7, with 13 bases matching TRBD2. Germline assignment: CDR1 SNHLY and CDR2 FYNNEI. The CDR3 sequence is 16 residues long. V lost 6 bases to trimming and J lost 1 base; unmatched junction nucleotides: 6. CDR3 amino acids: CASSLTSGGGSYEQYF. The CDR3 DNA sequence: TGTGCCAGCAGCCTCACTAGCGGGGGGGGGTCCTACGAGCAGTACTTC. Combining the CDR3 with reference TRBV2 and TRBJ2-7 gives the whole variable domain EPEVTQTPSHQVTQMGQEVILRCVPISNHLYFYWYRQILGQKVEFLVSFYNNEISEKSEIFDDQFSVERPDGSNFTLKIRSTKLEDSAMYFCASSLTSGGGSYEQYFGPGTRLTVT.

The chain recombines TRBV7-3 with TRBJ1-6; TRBD1 might be the D (5 bases). Trimming took off 4 bases at V and 8 bases at J, with 9 bases between the two ends. CDR3 size: 13 residues. Looked up from germline, CDR1 is SGHTA and CDR2 is FQGTGA. The CDR3 loop is CASSSRADSPLHF. Here the CDR3 DNA reads TGTGCCAGCAGCTCCAGGGCGGATTCACCCCTCCACTTT.

The V call is TRBV11-3, the J call TRBJ1-1, with 7 bases that match TRBD1. CDR3 length: 12 residues. V lost 5 bases, J lost 8 bases, and 5 bases stayed unmatched. Germline assignment: CDR1 SGHNT and CDR2 YENEEA. DNA for the CDR3: TGTGCCAGCAGCATACAGGGGAAAGAAGCTTTCTTT. Its protein product is CASSIQGKEAFF.

On this clonotype: Relative to the germline gene, one junction end is altered; a read error may explain this. CDR3 coding DNA: TGCAGCGTTGAATTGGAGCCGCGGGTCTTCTTC. Protein: CSVELEPRVFF. The J gene is TRBJ1-2, the V gene TRBV29-1; D call uncertain. Germline lookup yields CDR1 SQVTM and CDR2 ANQGSEA. The CDR3 spans 11 residues.

The genes are TRBV19 and TRBJ1-1; 7 nucleotides align to TRBD1. This CDR3 comprises 13 residues. The V and J ends lost 9 bases and 3 bases, in that order; junction bases with no gene match: 7. Per germline, CDR1 LNHDA and CDR2 SQIVND (reference sequence). CDR3 coding DNA: TGTGCCAGCTCAACCCAGGGGGACACTGAAGCTTTCTTT. Translation: CASSTQGDTEAFF.

The V gene is TRBV7-9, the J gene TRBJ1-1; tentatively, D is TRBD1 (6 bases). Trimming stripped 8 bases from V and 1 base from J, with 11 bases between. CDR3 length: 13 residues. Germline CDR1 reads SEHNR; CDR2 reads FQNEAQ (reference sequence). In DNA, the CDR3 is TGTGCCAGCGGTAGACAGGAGAACACTGAAGCTTTCTTT. This gives the protein CASGRQENTEAFF.

This clonotype was seen ten or more times. This chain connects TRBV9 to TRBJ2-7; D is undetermined. This CDR3 contains 13 residues. Germline V gives CDR1 SGDLS, CDR2 YYNGEE. V lost 0 bases and J 2 bases, leaving 6 bases between the germline ends. The CDR3 loop reads CASSVGPTYEQYF. The CDR3 DNA reads TGTGCCAGCAGCGTAGGACCGACCTACGAGCAGTACTTC.

This clonotype has only a few counts. V and J are TRBV19 and TRBJ1-1; D unresolved. In germline, CDR1 is LNHDA, CDR2 SQIVND (reference sequence). Deletions cut 6 bases from V and 4 bases from J, with 12 bases between. This CDR3 contains 13 residues. DNA of the CDR3: TGTGCCAGTAGCACTGACGTGGGCACTGAAGCTTTCTTT. Amino acids: CASSTDVGTEAFF. Together with reference TRBV19 and TRBJ1-1, the CDR3 gives the full variable domain: DGGITQSPKYLFRKEGQNVTLSCEQNLNHDAMYWYRQDPGQGLRLIYYSQIVNDFQKGDIAEGYSVSREKKESFPLTVTSAQKNPTAFYLCASSTDVGTEAFFGQGTRLTVV.